This TCR beta chain was captured by sequencing in a study of molecular identifiers for immune sequencing clone quantification. Study-level points and caveats: Spiked Jurkat TCR RNA equivalent to one cell was reportedly detectable in approximately 970,000 naive cells.

Naive CD8 T cells underwent sorting with the CD8+CD4-CCR7+CD45RA+ definition. There are many counts of this clonotype. Its antigen remains unknown. The V end lost 7 bases, the J end lost 1 base, and 14 bases lay between the germline ends. The V gene's germline CDR1 is MNHNS and CDR2 SASEGT. This CDR3 comprises 14 residues. In TCRdb, the PCR reads were re-called with MiXCR into one record per CDR3 protein. The data hold 550,000 to 750,000 distinct CDR3 sequences, with 20% observed a single time. The receptor's source is a human donor in good health. Some libraries in this study had Jurkat cell RNA spiked in. The sample taken for sequencing was naive CD8+ T cells from blood, with Jurkat cell RNA spiked in. As for subset: FACS-sorted CD8+CD4-CCR7+CD45RA+ naive T cells. The rearrangement links TRBV6-1 to TRBJ2-7, with D possibly TRBD1 on 6 matching bases. CDR3 nucleotide sequence: TGTGCCAGCAACAGACTGGACAGATCCTACGAGCAGTACTTC. This translates into CASNRLDRSYEQYF.